Listed here are 24 T cell receptor beta chains from one sample, sequenced in a study of T cell repertoires in cytomegalovirus infection. Via MiXCR, TCRdb re-called the reads, giving one row per CDR3 protein. This sample has around 210,000 distinct CDR3 sequences, with roughly 6.5% found just once. Specimen: PBMCs. The receptors come from a human donor in good health (CMV status not recorded). Some clones in this sample may be carry-over from other donors' samples.

This clonotype has at least ten counts. This chain connects TRBV29-1 to TRBJ1-2; D remains unclear. Trimming took off 6 bases at V and 6 bases at J, with 14 bases between the two ends. CDR1 and CDR2 (germline): SQVTM, ANQGSEA. There are 12 residues in the CDR3. Here the CDR3 DNA reads TGCAGCGTGGGGTCTTTACCGGATGGCTACACCTTC. Protein sequence: CSVGSLPDGYTF.

This clonotype was picked up many times. The V call is TRBV9, the J call TRBJ2-7; no firm D call. The germline V gene has CDR1 SGDLS and CDR2 YYNGEE. The CDR3 runs 15 residues. The ends were cut back, 2 bases at V and 3 bases at J, with 15 bases in the middle. In DNA form, the CDR3 reads TGTGCCAGCAGCGTTGGGCCAGGCGGAAACTACGAGCAGTACTTC. Protein: CASSVGPGGNYEQYF.

There are many counts of this clonotype. The chain couples TRBV7-2 to TRBJ2-7; TRBD1 agrees at 8 bases. J was trimmed by 0 bases and V by 4 bases; bases with no gene match: 5. The CDR3 extends over 15 amino acids. Germline V gene sequence: CDR1 SGHTA, CDR2 FQGNSA. The CDR3 region is CASSSPGGLSYEQYF. Here the CDR3 DNA reads TGTGCCAGCAGCTCTCCAGGGGGCCTCTCCTACGAGCAGTACTTC.

This clonotype has more than one count but fewer than ten. The CDR3 region has the DNA TGCGCCAGCAGCTTGGGAGAGGAATCAGGGAACACCGGGGAGCTGTTTTTT. It is translated as CASSLGEESGNTGELFF. The chain carries TRBV5-1 and TRBJ2-2; no clear D gene. V lost 0 bases and J 1 base, leaving 13 bases between the germline ends. CDR1 SGHRS and CDR2 YFSETQ come from the germline V gene. This CDR3 region has 17 residues.

This CDR3 reads CASSYDLTGGAYGYTF. The CDR3 DNA reads as TGTGCCAGCAGTTACGATCTGACAGGGGGAGCATATGGCTACACCTTC. The genes are TRBV6-5 and TRBJ1-2; 9 nucleotides align to TRBD1. J was trimmed by 5 bases and V by 2 bases; bases with no gene match: 9. The CDR3 length is 16 residues. Germline loops: CDR1 MNHEY, CDR2 SVGAGI.

This clonotype was detected many times. This chain links TRBV6-2 or TRBV6-3 with TRBJ1-5, with 11 bases that match TRBD1. Germline loops: CDR1 MNHEY, CDR2 SVGEGT. The length of the CDR3 is 15 residues. With V trimmed by 1 base and J by 5 bases, 1 base remained unmatched. The CDR3 DNA sequence: TGTGCCAGCAGTTACTGGACAGGGGGCGATCAGCCCCAGCATTTT. This translates into CASSYWTGGDQPQHF.

This clonotype came up many times. The CDR3 sequence is CASSDLGVSNQPQHF. The DNA of the CDR3 is TGTGCCAGCAGTGACCTCGGGGTTAGCAATCAGCCCCAGCATTTT. The chain couples TRBV28 to TRBJ1-5; D not certain. This CDR3 spans 15 amino acids. Looked up from germline, CDR1 is MDHEN and CDR2 is SYDVKM. V was trimmed by 5 bases and J by 0 bases, leaving 11 bases between them.

CDR3: CASRPGDYNSPLHF. The CDR3 bases are TGTGCCAGCAGACCGGGAGACTATAATTCACCCCTCCACTTT. This chain links TRBV6-8 with TRBJ1-6; D uncertain. This CDR3 comprises 14 residues. Trimming took 6 bases from V and 3 from J, leaving 9 bases between them. Germline CDR1 reads MNHGY; CDR2 reads SAAAGT.

A remark on this clonotype: This clone may be a read error of a much larger clone one base away. The chain recombines TRBV6-1 with TRBJ1-2; D is unresolved. Per the germline V gene, CDR1 is MNHNS and CDR2 is SASEGT. The CDR3 loop spans 12 amino acids. The ends were cut back, 9 bases at V and 8 bases at J, with 16 bases in the middle. CDR3 sequence reads: CARRTEVGGYTF. CDR3 nucleotide sequence: TGTGCCAGAAGGACTGAGGTCGGCGGCTACACCTTC.

This clonotype was seen repeatedly, ten times or more. The chain uses TRBV12-3 or TRBV12-4 and TRBJ2-3, with D possibly being TRBD1 or TRBD2 (5 bases each). The ends were cut back, 6 bases at V and 3 bases at J, with 13 bases in the middle. This CDR3 is 14 amino acids long. CDR3 protein: CASSWDLTTDTQYF. The CDR3 bases are TGTGCCAGCAGCTGGGACCTGACAACAGATACGCAGTATTTT.

With regard to this clonotype: A read error may explain this, as a much larger clone is one base away. The chain links TRBV20-1 to TRBJ2-3; 7 positions match TRBD2. Germline values: CDR1 DFQATT, CDR2 SNEGSKA (reference sequence). V was clipped by 7 bases and J by 5 bases; unmatched bases: 12. This CDR3 spans 14 amino acids. The CDR3 region has the DNA TGCAGTGTTCCTTTTGGACTAGTGGTAGATACGCAGTATTTT. Translating it yields CSVPFGLVVDTQYF.

This clonotype has ten or more counts. V gene TRBV6-2 or TRBV6-3 combines with J gene TRBJ1-2, with D hard to call. The CDR3 is made up of 13 amino acids. The germline CDR1 and CDR2 sequences are MNHEY and SVGEGT. V was clipped by 6 bases and J by 8 bases, with 16 bases between them. The CDR3 here is CASRRDTVRGYTF. In DNA, the CDR3 is TGTGCCAGCAGACGCGACACGGTCCGGGGCTACACCTTC.

Ten or more counts support this clonotype. The V and J genes are TRBV4-3 and TRBJ2-3; 14 bases match TRBD2. J lost 5 bases, V lost 1 base, and 8 bases had no gene match. Germline values: CDR1 LGHNA, CDR2 YSLEER. This CDR3 is 18 amino acids long. The CDR3 spells CASSQALTSGGAEDTQYF. The CDR3, as DNA: TGCGCCAGCAGCCAAGCTCTGACTAGCGGGGGGGCGGAAGATACGCAGTATTTT.

This clonotype was counted a few times. The V gene is TRBV29-1, the J gene TRBJ1-1; 7 bases agree with TRBD1. CDR3 length: 13 residues. Germline CDR1 and CDR2: SQVTM and ANQGSEA. J lost 11 bases, V lost 5 bases, and 14 bases had no gene match. The CDR3: CSVFLPQGDEAFF. In DNA, the CDR3 is TGCAGCGTTTTTCTACCCCAGGGGGATGAGGCTTTCTTT.

In its sample, this clonotype was seen a few times. The chain carries TRBV4-3 and TRBJ2-2; TRBD2 might be the D (5 bases). Between the trimmed V and J ends, which lost 11 bases and 1 base, there was a span of 11 bases. The germline gives CDR1 LGHNA, CDR2 YSLEER. The CDR3 has 13 residues. Here the CDR3 reads CAGGFRNTGELFF. In DNA, the CDR3 is TGCGCCGGCGGGTTTAGGAACACCGGGGAGCTGTTTTTT.

This clonotype was detected only a few times. The chain's CDR3 is CASSLAWTYYAEYQETQYF. The CDR3 region has the DNA TGCGCCAGCAGCTTGGCCTGGACCTATTACGCCGAGTACCAAGAGACCCAGTACTTC. The chain uses TRBV5-1 and TRBJ2-5; D unclear. In germline, CDR1 is SGHRS, CDR2 YFSETQ. V shed 0 bases and J shed 0 bases, with 21 bases lying between them. The CDR3 contains 19 residues.

At least ten counts were recorded for this clonotype. This chain connects TRBV5-6 to TRBJ1-4; 8 bases match TRBD1. Germline V gene sequence: CDR1 SGHDT, CDR2 YYEEEE. The CDR3 consists of 12 residues. After removal of 3 bases from V and 12 bases from J, the junction contained 4 bases not matched to a gene. The CDR3 DNA sequence: TGTGCCAGCAGCTCGGACAGGGACGAACTGTTTTTT. Translation: CASSSDRDELFF.

This clonotype has at least ten counts. The chain uses TRBV20-1 and TRBJ1-2; D perhaps matches TRBD1 (5 bases). Germline V gene data show CDR1 as DFQATT and CDR2 as SNEGSKA (reference sequence). V was shortened by 0 bases and J by 4 bases, with 15 bases between the two germline ends. The CDR3 is made up of 15 amino acids. The CDR3 DNA is TGCAGTGCTAGAGATCCGCAGGGAGCGGGCTATGGCTACACCTTC. It specifies CSARDPQGAGYGYTF.

This clonotype was seen ten or more times. This chain links TRBV2 with TRBJ2-1; possible D gene TRBD1, 6 bases. Germline values: CDR1 SNHLY, CDR2 FYNNEI. The CDR3 is 13 residues long. The germline V and J ends were trimmed by 7 bases and 8 bases, with 15 bases remaining between them. CDR3: CASTPDRRDEQFF. CDR3 sequence (DNA): TGTGCCAGCACTCCGGACAGACGGGATGAGCAGTTCTTC.

This clonotype was seen ten or more times. V usage is TRBV4-1 and J usage is TRBJ1-5, with D perhaps TRBD1 (5 bases). The CDR3 spans 14 residues. V was trimmed by 1 base and J by 1 base, leaving 5 bases between them. The germline gives CDR1 MGHRA, CDR2 YSYEKL. Written as DNA, the CDR3 is TGCGCCAGCAGCCAAGCAGGGAGCAATCAGCCCCAGCATTTT. Amino acids: CASSQAGSNQPQHF.

There are many counts of this clonotype. CDR3 residues: CASIGVSSYNSPLHF. In nucleotides, the CDR3 is TGTGCCAGTATTGGAGTCAGCTCCTATAATTCACCCCTCCACTTT. The rearrangement links TRBV6-6 to TRBJ1-6; the D is unclear. There are 15 residues in the CDR3. V lost 9 bases to trimming and J lost 0 bases, with 12 bases between them. The germline V gene encodes CDR1 MNHNY and CDR2 SVGAGI (reference sequence).

This clonotype showed up many times. The rearrangement links TRBV7-2 to TRBJ1-1; 10 positions match TRBD1. This CDR3 contains 16 residues. V trimming: 1 base; J trimming: 4 bases; junction bases outside the gene matches: 6. The V gene's germline CDR1 is SGHTA and CDR2 FQGNSA. This chain's CDR3 is CASSLGAGQGGTEAFF. CDR3 DNA: TGTGCCAGCAGCTTAGGCGCCGGACAGGGGGGCACTGAAGCTTTCTTT.

The J gene is TRBJ2-2, the V gene TRBV19; no firm D call. Germline values: CDR1 LNHDA, CDR2 SQIVND (reference sequence). V dropped 2 bases and J dropped 0 bases, with 4 bases sitting between them. The CDR3 runs to 14 residues. The CDR3 region is CASSITPNTGELFF. DNA of the CDR3: TGTGCCAGTAGTATAACTCCGAACACCGGGGAGCTGTTTTTT.

This clonotype appeared many times. The gene calls are TRBV9 and TRBJ1-4; tentative D call: TRBD1 (6 bases). Looked up from germline, CDR1 is SGDLS and CDR2 is YYNGEE. Between the trimmed V and J ends, which lost 0 bases and 8 bases, there was a span of 11 bases. The CDR3 has 14 amino acids. CDR3 residues: CASSVGPRGEKLFF. CDR3 sequence (DNA): TGTGCCAGCAGCGTAGGTCCCAGGGGCGAAAAACTGTTTTTT.